This paragraph reports one TCR beta chain. Its antigen is still unknown. The CDR3 is made up of 11 amino acids. The V end lost 1 base, the J end lost 2 bases, and 0 bases lay between the germline ends. CDR1 SGHRS and CDR2 YFSETQ come from the germline V gene. Here immunoSEQ multiplex PCR was the method, and the copy in TCRdb shows in-frame clones only, minus some. This repertoire shows 140,000 or so clones, just under 95% found once; its top ten account for approximately 1.5%. This entry belongs to a study of T cell responses to AZD1222 COVID-19 vaccine. Study conclusions and caveats: CD4 TCRs associated with vaccination spanned spike, dominating at 160-218 and 743-854. Breadth and depth of Spike-specific TCRs rose after two AZD1222 doses.

This specimen consisted of peripheral blood, obtained on day 0 of AZD1222 vaccination. The chain joins TRBV5-1 to TRBJ2-5; D gene unclear. This clonotype was sampled from an adult in good health. CDR3 in DNA: TGCGCCAGCAGCTTGCAAGAGACCCAGTACTTC. This sequence encodes CASSLQETQYF.